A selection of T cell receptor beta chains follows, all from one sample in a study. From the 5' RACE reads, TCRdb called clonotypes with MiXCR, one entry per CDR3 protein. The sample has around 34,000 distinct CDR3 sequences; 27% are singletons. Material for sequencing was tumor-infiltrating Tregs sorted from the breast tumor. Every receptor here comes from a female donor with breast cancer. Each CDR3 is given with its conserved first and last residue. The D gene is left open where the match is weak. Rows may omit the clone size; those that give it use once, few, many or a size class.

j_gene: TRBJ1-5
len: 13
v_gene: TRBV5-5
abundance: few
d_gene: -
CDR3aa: CASSLERNQPQHF
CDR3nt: TGTGCCAGCAGCTTGGAAAGGAATCAGCCCCAGCATTTT

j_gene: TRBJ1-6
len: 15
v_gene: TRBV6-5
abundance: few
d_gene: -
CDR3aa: CASSNPRGGNSPLHF
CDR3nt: TGTGCCAGCAGCAACCCGAGGGGCGGTAATTCACCCCTCCACTTT

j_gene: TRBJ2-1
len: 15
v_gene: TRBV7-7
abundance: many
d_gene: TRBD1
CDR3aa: CASSLGAGGHNEQFF
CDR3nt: TGTGCCAGCAGCTTAGGGGCAGGGGGACACAATGAGCAGTTCTTC

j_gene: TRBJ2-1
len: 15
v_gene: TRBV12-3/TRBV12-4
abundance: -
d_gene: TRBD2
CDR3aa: CASRSTSGRNNEQFF
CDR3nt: TGTGCCAGCAGGTCCACTAGCGGGAGGAACAATGAGCAGTTCTTC

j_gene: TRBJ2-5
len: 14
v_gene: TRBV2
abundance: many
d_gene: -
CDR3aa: CASREIAVQETQYF
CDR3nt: TGTGCCAGCAGGGAGATCGCGGTCCAGGAGACCCAGTACTTC

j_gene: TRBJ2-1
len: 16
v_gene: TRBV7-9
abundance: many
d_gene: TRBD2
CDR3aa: CASSQEVQLASGEQFF
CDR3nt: TGTGCCAGCAGCCAAGAGGTCCAACTAGCGTCGGGTGAGCAGTTCTTC

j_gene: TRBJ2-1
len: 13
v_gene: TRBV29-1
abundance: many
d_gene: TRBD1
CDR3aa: CSVGSGQGNEQFF
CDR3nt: TGCAGCGTTGGCTCCGGACAGGGCAATGAGCAGTTCTTC

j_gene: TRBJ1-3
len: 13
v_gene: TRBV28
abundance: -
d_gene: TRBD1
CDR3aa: CASSFRQGHIIYF
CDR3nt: TGTGCCAGCAGTTTTCGACAGGGCCACATCATATATTTT

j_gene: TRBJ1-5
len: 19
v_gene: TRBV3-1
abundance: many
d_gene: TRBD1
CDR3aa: CASSQGGQGAHGGSQPQHF
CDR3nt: TGTGCCAGCAGCCAAGGTGGGCAGGGGGCGCACGGGGGGAGTCAGCCCCAGCATTTT

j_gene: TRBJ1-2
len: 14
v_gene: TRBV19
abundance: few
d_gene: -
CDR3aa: CATQRPSPNYGYTF
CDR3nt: TGTGCCACCCAGAGGCCCAGTCCTAACTATGGCTACACCTTC

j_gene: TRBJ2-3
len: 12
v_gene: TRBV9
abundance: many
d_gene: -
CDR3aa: CASSGGTDTQYF
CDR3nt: TGTGCCAGCAGTGGGGGCACAGATACGCAGTATTTT

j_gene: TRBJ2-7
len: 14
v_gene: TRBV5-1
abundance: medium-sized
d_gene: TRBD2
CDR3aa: CASSSGGVSYEQYF
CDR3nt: TGCGCCAGCAGCTCTGGGGGGGTCTCCTACGAGCAGTACTTC

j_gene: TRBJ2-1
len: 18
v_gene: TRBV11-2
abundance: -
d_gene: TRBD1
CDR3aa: CASSYPQGAALDYNEQFF
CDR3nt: TGTGCCAGCAGTTACCCCCAGGGGGCCGCGTTGGACTACAATGAGCAGTTCTTC

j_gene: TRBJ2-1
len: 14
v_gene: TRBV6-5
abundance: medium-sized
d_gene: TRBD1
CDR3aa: CASSSRGRLNEQFF
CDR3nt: TGTGCCAGCAGTTCGAGGGGGCGCCTAAATGAGCAGTTCTTC